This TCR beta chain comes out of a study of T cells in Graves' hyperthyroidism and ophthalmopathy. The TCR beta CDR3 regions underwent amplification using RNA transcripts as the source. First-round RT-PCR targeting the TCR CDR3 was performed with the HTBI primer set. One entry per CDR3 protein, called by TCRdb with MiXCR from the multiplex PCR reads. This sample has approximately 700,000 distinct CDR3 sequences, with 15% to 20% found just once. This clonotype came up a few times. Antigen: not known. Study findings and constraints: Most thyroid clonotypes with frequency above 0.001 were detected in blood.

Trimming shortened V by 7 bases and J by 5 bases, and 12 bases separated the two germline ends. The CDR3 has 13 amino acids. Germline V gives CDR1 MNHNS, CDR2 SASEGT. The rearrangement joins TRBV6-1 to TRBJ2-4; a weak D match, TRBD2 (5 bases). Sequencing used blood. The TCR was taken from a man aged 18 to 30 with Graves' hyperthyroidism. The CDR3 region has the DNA TGTGCCAGCACCCCACCCGGGGAAAACATTCAGTACTTC. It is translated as CASTPPGENIQYF.